These T cell receptor beta chains were read from a single sample in a study of shared clonotypes between healthy human individuals. Produced via immunoSEQ multiplex PCR; TCRdb's table is partial and in-frame only. The sample includes nearly 600,000 clones, around 95% seen only once; the top ten take approximately 0.1%. The source material was naive CD8+ T cells sorted from blood. The receptors derive from a woman aged 30 to 39 in good health. Both conserved end residues are part of each CDR3. A D gene is named only where the DNA matches it firmly. For some rows the clone size is stated as once, few or many, or as a class when expanded; others skip it.

D gene: -; clone size: -; J gene: TRBJ2-7; V gene: TRBV13; CDR3 protein: CASSPNSESYEQYF
D gene: -; clone size: once; J gene: TRBJ2-7; V gene: TRBV28; CDR3 protein: CASTSIRPVPNSYEQYF
D gene: -; clone size: -; J gene: TRBJ1-2; V gene: TRBV7-9; CDR3 protein: CASSLVGNYGYTF
D gene: -; clone size: -; J gene: TRBJ2-7; V gene: TRBV5-1; CDR3 protein: CASSFGQGGYEQYF
D gene: TRBD2; clone size: -; J gene: TRBJ2-7; V gene: TRBV19; CDR3 protein: CASSPIAGGGHEQYF
D gene: TRBD1; clone size: once; J gene: TRBJ2-7; V gene: TRBV30; CDR3 protein: CAWSGGQGTYEQYF
D gene: TRBD1; clone size: -; J gene: TRBJ2-1; V gene: TRBV9; CDR3 protein: CASSGQGGNEQFF
D gene: -; clone size: -; J gene: TRBJ2-5; V gene: TRBV16; CDR3 protein: CASSRARGQETQYF
D gene: -; clone size: -; J gene: -; V gene: TRBV7-8; CDR3 protein: CASSLARTVGPYEQYF
D gene: TRBD2; clone size: -; J gene: -; V gene: TRBV28; CDR3 protein: CASRGTSGTVPEQYF
D gene: TRBD1; clone size: once; J gene: TRBJ2-7; V gene: TRBV9; CDR3 protein: CASSSGQGDEQYF
D gene: -; clone size: -; J gene: TRBJ2-1; V gene: TRBV5-1; CDR3 protein: CASSYSGGPYNEQFF
D gene: TRBD2; clone size: -; J gene: TRBJ2-3; V gene: TRBV7-8; CDR3 protein: CASSSGLAGEWGTDTQYF
D gene: -; clone size: -; J gene: TRBJ1-5; V gene: TRBV30; CDR3 protein: CARPTALSNQPQHF
D gene: TRBD2; clone size: -; J gene: TRBJ2-5; V gene: TRBV9; CDR3 protein: CASSVATGGGETQYF
D gene: -; clone size: once; J gene: TRBJ2-2; V gene: TRBV6-5; CDR3 protein: CASSYHRSRTGELFF
D gene: -; clone size: -; J gene: TRBJ2-7; V gene: TRBV10-1; CDR3 protein: CASSEYAGSYEQYF
D gene: -; clone size: few; J gene: TRBJ1-1; V gene: TRBV4-1; CDR3 protein: CASSQEGSTEAFF
D gene: -; clone size: -; J gene: TRBJ2-7; V gene: TRBV28; CDR3 protein: CASRADTSYEQYF
D gene: -; clone size: -; J gene: TRBJ1-5; V gene: TRBV15; CDR3 protein: CATSRARGDNQPQHF
D gene: -; clone size: -; J gene: TRBJ2-5; V gene: TRBV30; CDR3 protein: CAWSIGALAQYF
D gene: -; clone size: -; J gene: TRBJ1-4; V gene: TRBV28; CDR3 protein: CASSFLTGQNEKLFF
D gene: TRBD2; clone size: few; J gene: TRBJ2-1; V gene: TRBV9; CDR3 protein: CASSPGGGEQFF
D gene: TRBD1; clone size: once; J gene: TRBJ2-7; V gene: TRBV7-3; CDR3 protein: CASRPGTGGYGEQYF